A selection of T cell receptor beta chains follows, all from one sample in a study of prognosis after radiotherapy for stage I lung cancer. TCRdb ran MiXCR on the multiplex PCR reads and lists one entry per CDR3 protein. This sample has approximately 11,000 distinct CDR3 sequences, with 54% found just once. The specimen was PBMCs, collected before or after stereotactic body radiation therapy (not recorded which). These receptors all stem from a donor aged 50 or older with non-small cell lung cancer. The CDR3 runs from the conserved cysteine through the conserved F or W. A D gene is named only where the DNA matches it firmly. Not all rows give a size; the values are once, few, many and, for expanded clones, a class.

J gene	V gene	clone size	CDR3 length	D gene	CDR3 protein	CDR3 DNA
TRBJ2-6	TRBV6-5	-	20	-	CASSYRWGSTVDSGANVLTF	TGTGCCAGCAGTTACCGGTGGGGCTCCACCGTAGACTCTGGGGCCAACGTCCTGACTTTC
TRBJ1-1	TRBV19	medium-sized	15	TRBD1	CASSSGQTMNTEAFF	TGTGCCAGTAGTTCGGGACAGACCATGAACACTGAAGCTTTCTTT
TRBJ2-5	TRBV12-3/TRBV12-4	-	14	-	CASSPVVRQETQYF	TGTGCCAGCAGTCCCGTGGTGCGGCAAGAGACCCAGTACTTC
TRBJ1-6	TRBV6-1	medium-sized	15	-	CASSPQQGRNSPLHF	TGTGCCAGCAGTCCCCAACAGGGTAGGAATTCACCCCTCCACTTT
TRBJ2-6	TRBV5-1	-	16	-	CASSAGGVFGANVLTF	TGCGCCAGCAGCGCCGGGGGCGTTTTTGGGGCCAACGTCCTGACTTTC
TRBJ2-7	TRBV27	-	14	-	CASRIRRDSYEQYF	TGTGCCAGCAGAATCCGCCGGGACTCCTACGAGCAGTACTTC
TRBJ1-1	TRBV7-3	once	13	-	CASSWTTNTEAFF	TGTGCCAGCAGCTGGACAACTAACACTGAAGCTTTCTTT
TRBJ1-2	TRBV15	medium-sized	15	-	CATSREFGVNYGYTF	TGTGCCACCAGCAGAGAGTTTGGAGTTAACTATGGCTACACCTTC
TRBJ2-7	TRBV11-2	few	11	-	CASSFWYEQYF	TGTGCCAGCAGCTTCTGGTACGAGCAGTACTTC
TRBJ2-1	TRBV7-2	-	15	-	CASSIALDSYNEQLF	TGTGCCAGCAGCATAGCCCTGGACTCCTACAATGAGCAGTTATTC
TRBJ1-3	TRBV6-6	medium-sized	18	-	CASSYSSIVATGGNTIYF	TGTGCCAGCAGTTACTCGAGTATTGTGGCCACGGGTGGAAACACCATATATTTT
TRBJ2-1	TRBV20-1	-	15	TRBD2	CSAPGSLAGDNEQFF	TGCAGTGCTCCGGGCTCACTAGCGGGAGACAATGAGCAGTTCTTC
TRBJ1-6	TRBV30	-	12	-	CAWTMNNSPLHF	TGTGCCTGGACCATGAATAATTCACCCCTCCACTTT
TRBJ1-5	TRBV4-1	medium-sized	17	TRBD1	CASSQERTGGLNQPQHF	TGCGCCAGCAGCCAAGAAAGGACAGGGGGCTTGAATCAGCCCCAGCATTTT
TRBJ2-3	TRBV28	-	17	-	CASGSTGLGLHADTQYF	TGTGCCAGCGGATCTACAGGGCTTGGCCTTCACGCAGATACGCAGTATTTT
TRBJ1-4	TRBV15	-	17	-	CATSRDRVTAHNEKLFF	TGTGCCACCAGCAGAGACAGGGTGACAGCCCATAATGAAAAACTGTTTTTT
TRBJ2-5	TRBV28	-	13	-	CASSLPGRETQYF	TGTGCCAGCAGTTTGCCAGGGCGAGAGACCCAGTACTTC
TRBJ1-2	TRBV6-2/TRBV6-3	-	17	-	CASSYIRTGAMCYGYTF	TGTGCCAGCAGTTACATTAGGACGGGTGCGATGTGCTATGGCTACACCTTC
TRBJ2-5	TRBV7-9	-	14	TRBD1	CASSPGTGHETQYF	TGTGCCAGCAGCCCCGGGACAGGGCATGAGACCCAGTACTTC
TRBJ2-2	TRBV24-1	-	17	TRBD2	CATSDNLAGEGTGELFF	TGTGCCACCAGTGATAACCTAGCGGGAGAAGGAACCGGGGAGCTGTTTTTT
TRBJ2-6	TRBV27	-	21	-	CASSSLWPFGGPSSGANVLTF	TGTGCCAGCAGTTCCCTATGGCCCTTCGGGGGTCCCAGTTCTGGGGCCAACGTCCTGACTTTC
TRBJ1-2	TRBV3-1	-	14	-	CASSQSLTNYGYTF	TGTGCCAGCAGCCAATCGCTGACTAACTATGGCTACACCTTC
TRBJ2-2	TRBV24-1	medium-sized	15	-	CATSDLRRSTGELFF	TGTGCCACCAGTGATTTGCGACGGTCCACCGGGGAGCTGTTTTTT
TRBJ2-1	TRBV19	medium-sized	11	-	CASSTTFIQFF	TGTGCCAGTAGTACGACTTTTATCCAGTTCTTC
TRBJ2-7	TRBV6-5	-	13	-	CASSSSRSGERYF	-
TRBJ1-5	TRBV15	-	13	-	CATSGTGREPQHF	TGTGCCACCAGCGGCACAGGGCGGGAGCCCCAGCATTTT
TRBJ1-2	TRBV20-1	-	13	-	CSARDTGRAGYTF	TGCAGTGCTAGAGACACAGGGAGAGCTGGCTACACCTTC
TRBJ2-7	TRBV7-9	-	15	-	CASSLTGSGAWEQYF	TGTGCCAGCAGCTTAACAGGGAGCGGGGCTTGGGAGCAGTACTTC
TRBJ2-7	TRBV6-2/TRBV6-3	-	13	-	CASTGLSTYEKYF	TGTGCCAGCACCGGGCTAAGCACATACGAGAAGTACTTC
TRBJ2-5	TRBV11-2	medium-sized	13	-	CASSLSDGETQYF	TGTGCCAGCAGCTTATCGGATGGAGAGACCCAGTACTTC
TRBJ2-2	TRBV6-1	medium-sized	15	TRBD1	CASSRSGQAVGELFF	TGTGCCAGCAGTAGATCGGGACAGGCGGTCGGGGAGCTGTTTTTT
TRBJ1-1	TRBV19	-	13	-	CASTPLGGSLAFF	TGTGCCAGTACTCCACTCGGGGGTTCTCTAGCTTTCTTT
TRBJ1-5	TRBV7-9	many	15	TRBD1	CASSLGGQGDQPQHF	TGTGCCAGCAGCTTGGGGGGACAGGGAGATCAGCCCCAGCATTTT
TRBJ1-3	TRBV19	few	15	-	CASSMGLGAGNTIYF	TGTGCCAGTAGTATGGGTCTGGGGGCTGGAAACACCATATATTTT
TRBJ2-3	TRBV7-3	-	18	TRBD2	CAIIPMPTSGFGTDTQYF	TGTGCCATCATCCCAATGCCGACTAGCGGATTCGGCACAGATACGCAGTATTTT
TRBJ1-6	TRBV30	-	14	TRBD1	CAWSGTGGRSPLHF	TGTGCCTGGAGCGGGACAGGGGGTCGTTCACCCCTCCACTTT
TRBJ2-2	TRBV12-3/TRBV12-4	-	14	TRBD2	CACLGEGLTGDLFF	TGTGCCTGTCTGGGGGAGGGCCTGACCGGGGATCTTTTTTTT
TRBJ1-1	TRBV18	once	14	-	CASSPRTTDTEAFF	TGTGCCAGCTCACCAAGGACAACTGACACTGAAGCTTTCTTT
TRBJ2-2	TRBV28	-	15	-	CASSLSWTGSGELFF	TGTGCCAGCAGTTTATCCTGGACGGGTTCCGGGGAGCTGTTTTTT
TRBJ2-5	TRBV4-3	medium-sized	17	-	CASSQGGWMRGRETQYF	TGCGCCAGCAGCCAAGGGGGGTGGATGAGGGGACGGGAGACCCAGTACTTC
TRBJ2-7	TRBV2	-	13	-	CASSGPELSEQYF	TGTGCCAGCAGTGGTCCCGAGCTGAGCGAGCAGTACTTC
TRBJ2-5	TRBV12-3/TRBV12-4	medium-sized	14	-	CASSPGGRQETQYF	TGTGCCAGCAGTCCCGGGGGGCGGCAAGAGACCCAGTACTTC
TRBJ1-1	TRBV30	-	11	TRBD1	CAWSGGQGKFF	TGTGCCTGGAGTGGGGGACAGGGAAAGTTCTTT
TRBJ2-2	TRBV6-4	-	15	TRBD1	CASSYGTGAAGELFF	TGTGCCAGCAGTTACGGGACAGGGGCCGCCGGGGAGCTGTTTTTT
TRBJ2-2	TRBV5-8	-	15	TRBD1	CASIHRGLVTGELFF	TGTGCCAGCATCCACAGGGGGCTCGTTACCGGGGAGCTGTTTTTT
TRBJ1-5	TRBV27	medium-sized	10	-	CASRNQPQHF	TGTGCCAGCCGCAATCAGCCCCAGCATTTT
TRBJ1-1	TRBV19	-	15	-	CASSLSKVLNTEAFF	TGTGCCAGTAGTTTATCGAAAGTACTGAACACTGAAGCTTTCTTT
TRBJ1-3	TRBV9	-	15	TRBD1	CASSEGTGDGNTIYF	TGTGCCAGCAGCGAAGGGACAGGGGACGGAAACACCATATATTTT
TRBJ2-7	TRBV4-2	medium-sized	17	TRBD1	CASSRSVGTGGTYEQYF	TGTGCCAGCAGCCGAAGCGTAGGGACAGGCGGAACCTACGAGCAGTACTTC
TRBJ2-3	TRBV18	-	14	-	CASSPARATDTQYF	TGTGCCAGCTCACCGGCCAGAGCCACAGATACGCAGTATTTT
TRBJ1-5	TRBV2	once	15	TRBD1	CASSDGGQSNQPQHF	TGTGCCAGCAGTGACGGGGGACAGAGCAATCAGCCCCAGCATTTT
TRBJ2-7	TRBV4-2	once	13	-	CASSQDRGHEQYF	TGTGCCAGCAGCCAAGACAGGGGTCACGAGCAGTACTTC
TRBJ2-1	TRBV7-9	medium-sized	13	TRBD2	CASSLSGGNEQFF	TGTGCCAGCAGCCTTAGCGGGGGCAATGAGCAGTTCTTC
TRBJ1-1	TRBV24-1	-	12	TRBD1	CATSDFRGEAFF	TGTGCCACCAGTGATTTCAGGGGGGAAGCTTTCTTT
TRBJ1-3	TRBV4-1	-	16	-	CASSPRGGASGNTIYF	TGCGCCAGCAGCCCAAGGGGAGGGGCCTCTGGAAACACCATATATTTT
TRBJ2-7	TRBV27	medium-sized	14	-	CASRSDGTGREQYF	TGTGCCAGCAGATCGGACGGGACGGGTCGCGAGCAGTACTTC
TRBJ1-5	TRBV5-5	medium-sized	19	-	CASSPILRNRRDSNQPQHF	TGTGCCAGCAGCCCGATACTCCGAAACAGGCGAGATAGCAATCAGCCCCAGCATTTT